Shown below are 13 T cell receptor beta chains from a single sample sequenced in a study of early T cells in non-severe SARS-CoV-2 infection. MiXCR was run by TCRdb on the 5' RACE reads, yielding one entry per CDR3 protein. The sample has about 84,000 distinct CDR3 sequences, 12% seen once. The material sequenced was whole blood. All receptors come from an adult who was a healthcare worker with PCR-confirmed SARS-CoV-2 infection or an uninfected control (not recorded which).

This clonotype showed up many times. The chain couples TRBV4-1 to TRBJ1-6, with 8 bases identical to TRBD1. The CDR3 contains 17 residues. V gave up 0 bases and J gave up 7 bases; unmatched junction bases: 8. Germline V lookup: CDR1 MGHRA, CDR2 YSYEKL. The CDR3, as DNA: TGCGCCAGCAGCCAAGAAACGCAGGGGGCTGGCAATTCACCCCTCCACTTT. It translates to CASSQETQGAGNSPLHF.

CDR3 in amino acids: CASSPRGTNTGELFF. The CDR3 DNA reads TGTGCCAGCTCCCCAAGAGGGACAAACACCGGGGAGCTGTTTTTT. The chain recombines TRBV7-3 with TRBJ2-2, with D perhaps TRBD1 (6 bases). The CDR3 runs 15 residues. V was cut by 8 bases and J by 2 bases, with 15 bases left in between. Germline V lookup: CDR1 SGHTA, CDR2 FQGTGA.

The table lists this clonotype with many counts. The chain couples TRBV12-3 or TRBV12-4 to TRBJ1-1; no reliable D call. V was trimmed by 1 base and J by 5 bases, leaving 5 bases between them. The length of the CDR3 is 12 residues. The CDR3 sequence is CASSLEVTEAFF. The DNA of the CDR3 is TGTGCCAGCAGTTTAGAGGTAACTGAAGCTTTCTTT.

V is TRBV28 and J is TRBJ1-1; 10 bases fit TRBD1. The germline V gene encodes CDR1 MDHEN and CDR2 SYDVKM. This CDR3 region has 14 residues. V shed 6 bases, J shed 6 bases, and the junction held 7 bases outside the gene matches. Here the CDR3 reads CASSPPGQGAEAFF. In nucleotides, the CDR3 is TGTGCCAGCAGCCCCCCCGGACAGGGGGCTGAAGCTTTCTTT.

This clonotype has a handful of counts. The V and J genes are TRBV18 and TRBJ2-1; 8 bases fit TRBD1. The V gene's germline CDR1 is KGHSH and CDR2 LQKENI. The CDR3 is 14 amino acids. J was trimmed by 8 bases and V by 5 bases; bases with no gene match: 8. The CDR3 spells CASSERTGYYEQFF. CDR3 coding DNA: TGTGCCAGCTCAGAGAGGACAGGGTACTATGAGCAGTTCTTC.

This clonotype has only a few counts. The J gene is TRBJ1-6, the V gene TRBV28; no reliable D call. This CDR3 spans 15 amino acids. Trimming removed 5 bases from V and 0 bases from J, with 8 bases in between. CDR1 is MDHEN and CDR2 is SYDVKM in the germline V gene. CDR3 protein: CASSASHSYNSPLHF. DNA of the CDR3: TGTGCCAGCAGTGCCTCACACTCCTATAATTCACCCCTCCACTTT.

This clonotype was counted many times. The V gene is TRBV11-2, the J gene TRBJ2-7; unclear D gene. V was shortened by 1 base and J by 6 bases, with 16 bases between the two germline ends. Germline CDR1 and CDR2: SGHAT and FQNNGV. The CDR3 loop spans 15 amino acids. CDR3 in DNA: TGTGCCAGCAGCTTAGTCCAGTCCCGTGGCCCCGAGCAGTACTTC. This codes for CASSLVQSRGPEQYF. Full variable domain (remainder filled in from reference TRBV11-2 and TRBJ2-7): EAGVAQSPRYKIIEKRQSVAFWCNPISGHATLYWYQQILGQGPKLLIQFQNNGVVDDSQLPKDRFSAERLKGVDSTLKIQPAKLEDSAVYLCASSLVQSRGPEQYFGPGTRLTVT.

Only a few counts were recorded for this clonotype. This chain connects TRBV11-1 to TRBJ1-6, with D tentatively TRBD1 (5 bases). With 5 bases removed from V and 8 bases from J, the gap between germline ends came to 19 bases. The CDR3 has 16 amino acids. The V gene's germline CDR1 is SGHAT and CDR2 FQDESV (reference sequence). The CDR3 sequence is CASSRVRGAGDSPLHF. The DNA for the CDR3 is TGTGCCAGCAGCCGAGTCCGGGGCGCGGGCGATTCACCCCTCCACTTT.

Only a few counts were recorded for this clonotype. V gene TRBV19 combines with J gene TRBJ2-5; 11 bases fit TRBD2. Germline CDR1 LNHDA, CDR2 SQIVND (reference sequence). CDR3 size: 15 residues. V gave up 6 bases and J gave up 1 base; unmatched junction bases: 4. CDR3 protein: CASSYLAGGQETQYF. The CDR3, as DNA: TGTGCCAGTAGCTATCTAGCGGGAGGCCAAGAGACCCAGTACTTC.

This clonotype occurred many times. The rearrangement joins TRBV28 to TRBJ2-3; TRBD2 matches 10 bases. CDR1 is MDHEN, CDR2 SYDVKM, per germline. The CDR3 consists of 17 residues. J was trimmed by 2 bases and V by 3 bases; bases with no gene match: 8. The CDR3 here is CASSLVGLAGATDTQYF. CDR3 nucleotide sequence: TGTGCCAGCAGTTTGGTAGGTCTAGCGGGGGCCACAGATACGCAGTATTTT.

This clonotype turned up a few times. The chain uses TRBV19 and TRBJ2-3; 7 bases line up with TRBD1. This CDR3 region has 13 residues. The ends lost 6 bases at V and 5 bases at J; junction bases unmatched: 5. Germline lookup yields CDR1 LNHDA and CDR2 SQIVND (reference sequence). In nucleotides, the CDR3 is TGTGCCAGTAGAAAACAGGGGTTAGATACGCAGTATTTT. It codes for CASRKQGLDTQYF.

This clonotype was detected only a few times. The chain employs TRBV6-5 and TRBJ1-1, with D hard to call. From germline, CDR1 is MNHEY and CDR2 SVGAGI. The CDR3 is made up of 15 amino acids. V was cut by 0 bases and J by 2 bases, with 10 bases left in between. The CDR3 loop reads CASSYSEQRNTEAFF. In DNA, the CDR3 is TGTGCCAGCAGTTACTCGGAACAGAGAAACACTGAAGCTTTCTTT.

This clonotype was observed many times. V usage is TRBV3-1 and J usage is TRBJ2-5; 9 bases are shared with TRBD2. The CDR3 is 14 residues long. V was pared by 3 bases and J by 7 bases, with 6 bases of the junction left unmatched. CDR1 and CDR2 (germline): LGHDT, YNNKEL (reference sequence). CDR3: CASSHLLAGTTQYF. In DNA form, the CDR3 reads TGTGCCAGCAGCCACCTCCTAGCGGGGACGACCCAGTACTTC.